These T cell receptor beta chains were read from a single sample in a study of control samples from healthy donors and cancer patients. The protocol was immunoSEQ multiplex PCR, while the TCRdb copy is restricted to in-frame clones and leaves out a portion. In the table there are 60,000 to 75,000 clones, approximately 90% of which are singletons. Specimen: PBMCs. The receptors originated from a man between 60 and 70 years old with colorectal cancer. The conserved cysteine and the conserved F or W are not part of the CDR3 here. Each record gives: J gene, CDR3 length, V gene, CDR3 protein.

j_call: TRBJ2-1; cdr3_length: 10; v_call: TRBV19; cdr3_aa: ASSIEAGEQF
j_call: TRBJ1-1; cdr3_length: 11; v_call: TRBV28; cdr3_aa: AAGGQMNTEAF
j_call: TRBJ2-3; cdr3_length: 11; v_call: TRBV7-9; cdr3_aa: ASSDRSTDTQY
j_call: TRBJ2-7; cdr3_length: 13; v_call: TRBV3-1/TRBV3-2; cdr3_aa: ASSPGQILSYEQY
j_call: TRBJ2-5; cdr3_length: 15; v_call: TRBV7-9; cdr3_aa: ASSLTVPGGVGETQY
j_call: TRBJ2-7; cdr3_length: 12; v_call: TRBV6-6; cdr3_aa: ASSYRTGGYEQY
j_call: TRBJ2-1; cdr3_length: 17; v_call: TRBV3-1/TRBV3-2; cdr3_aa: ASSYNPGLAEGSYNEQF
j_call: TRBJ2-3; cdr3_length: 11; v_call: TRBV29-1; cdr3_aa: SAAAIRTDTQY
j_call: TRBJ1-6; cdr3_length: 12; v_call: TRBV13; cdr3_aa: ASSPDRGNSPLH
j_call: TRBJ2-3; cdr3_length: 11; v_call: TRBV30; cdr3_aa: AWSEQAPDTQY
j_call: TRBJ2-5; cdr3_length: 11; v_call: TRBV5-4; cdr3_aa: ASSLGGGETQY
j_call: TRBJ2-1; cdr3_length: 12; v_call: TRBV2; cdr3_aa: ASNGQGVWNEQF
j_call: TRBJ1-5; cdr3_length: 11; v_call: TRBV30; cdr3_aa: AWSVQGNQPQH
j_call: TRBJ2-6; cdr3_length: 15; v_call: TRBV19; cdr3_aa: ASKRDRGLSGANVLT
j_call: TRBJ2-7; cdr3_length: 13; v_call: TRBV27; cdr3_aa: ASSFLGGTIVEQY
j_call: TRBJ1-1; cdr3_length: 14; v_call: TRBV2; cdr3_aa: ASSGDRVGLNTEAF
j_call: TRBJ2-3; cdr3_length: 12; v_call: TRBV19; cdr3_aa: ASSAVLSTDTQY
j_call: TRBJ2-3; cdr3_length: 15; v_call: TRBV4-1; cdr3_aa: ASSRRSLAGSTDTQY
j_call: TRBJ1-5; cdr3_length: 13; v_call: TRBV27; cdr3_aa: ASTRTGGVLEPQH
j_call: TRBJ2-3; cdr3_length: 14; v_call: TRBV9; cdr3_aa: ASSGGMGQGADTQY
j_call: TRBJ2-1; cdr3_length: 12; v_call: TRBV7-2; cdr3_aa: ASSLDTSSYEQF
j_call: TRBJ2-1; cdr3_length: 10; v_call: TRBV28; cdr3_aa: ASCRGYNEQF
j_call: TRBJ2-5; cdr3_length: 13; v_call: TRBV23-1; cdr3_aa: ASSQFRGGKETQY
j_call: TRBJ1-5; cdr3_length: 13; v_call: TRBV6-5; cdr3_aa: ASRVSVNSNQPQH
j_call: TRBJ1-5; cdr3_length: 11; v_call: TRBV4-1; cdr3_aa: ASSQGLTEPQH
j_call: TRBJ2-7; cdr3_length: 14; v_call: TRBV6-1; cdr3_aa: ASSGARLAATYEQY
j_call: TRBJ1-6; cdr3_length: 12; v_call: TRBV28; cdr3_aa: ASSYSSYNSPLH
j_call: TRBJ2-1; cdr3_length: 12; v_call: TRBV9; cdr3_aa: ASSVTGGANEQF
j_call: TRBJ1-5; cdr3_length: 12; v_call: TRBV6-5; cdr3_aa: ASTTGESNQPQH
j_call: TRBJ1-3; cdr3_length: 9; v_call: TRBV28; cdr3_aa: AGYSGNTIY
j_call: TRBJ1-1; cdr3_length: 10; v_call: TRBV10-3; cdr3_aa: AISDGPRGVF
j_call: TRBJ1-3; cdr3_length: 13; v_call: TRBV7-9; cdr3_aa: ASSPYGSSGNTIY
j_call: TRBJ2-5; cdr3_length: 11; v_call: TRBV3-1/TRBV3-2; cdr3_aa: ASGGRVTETQY
j_call: TRBJ1-5; cdr3_length: 14; v_call: TRBV3-1/TRBV3-2; cdr3_aa: ASSQTGQAGNQPQH
j_call: TRBJ1-2; cdr3_length: 11; v_call: TRBV6-2/TRBV6-3; cdr3_aa: ASSYGHYYGYT
j_call: TRBJ1-5; cdr3_length: 11; v_call: TRBV7-2; cdr3_aa: ASSLARNQPQH
j_call: TRBJ2-5; cdr3_length: 12; v_call: TRBV18; cdr3_aa: ASSKGPGQETQY
j_call: TRBJ2-7; cdr3_length: 13; v_call: TRBV6-2/TRBV6-3; cdr3_aa: ASSLTSGSSYEQY
j_call: TRBJ2-3; cdr3_length: 15; v_call: TRBV5-1; cdr3_aa: ASSLLASGGPTDTQY
j_call: TRBJ2-7; cdr3_length: 10; v_call: TRBV7-9; cdr3_aa: ASSHGGNEQY
j_call: TRBJ2-3; cdr3_length: 10; v_call: TRBV6-2/TRBV6-3; cdr3_aa: ASSSYTDTQY
j_call: TRBJ2-1; cdr3_length: 10; v_call: TRBV7-3; cdr3_aa: ASSRFEGEQF
j_call: TRBJ2-3; cdr3_length: 13; v_call: TRBV18; cdr3_aa: ASSPVETSTDTQY
j_call: TRBJ1-5; cdr3_length: 13; v_call: TRBV10-3; cdr3_aa: AISEFDRTNGPQH
j_call: TRBJ2-7; cdr3_length: 10; v_call: TRBV6-1; cdr3_aa: ASSEFSYEQY
j_call: TRBJ1-3; cdr3_length: 11; v_call: TRBV19; cdr3_aa: ASSRDLGNTIY
j_call: TRBJ1-6; cdr3_length: 14; v_call: TRBV28; cdr3_aa: ASSLIRVENNSPLH
j_call: TRBJ1-2; cdr3_length: 12; v_call: TRBV4-2; cdr3_aa: ASSQDRAIYGYT
j_call: TRBJ2-7; cdr3_length: 12; v_call: TRBV29-1; cdr3_aa: SVEAPSGGHEQY
j_call: TRBJ2-5; cdr3_length: 13; v_call: TRBV6-8; cdr3_aa: ASPTWGTYQETQY
j_call: TRBJ2-7; cdr3_length: 14; v_call: TRBV7-7; cdr3_aa: ASSLAYSGLTYEQY
j_call: TRBJ1-6; cdr3_length: 11; v_call: TRBV25-1; cdr3_aa: ASSGTSNSPLH
j_call: TRBJ2-5; cdr3_length: 11; v_call: TRBV12-3/TRBV12-4; cdr3_aa: ASRPGGLQTQY
j_call: TRBJ2-3; cdr3_length: 11; v_call: TRBV18; cdr3_aa: ASSRGRTDTQY